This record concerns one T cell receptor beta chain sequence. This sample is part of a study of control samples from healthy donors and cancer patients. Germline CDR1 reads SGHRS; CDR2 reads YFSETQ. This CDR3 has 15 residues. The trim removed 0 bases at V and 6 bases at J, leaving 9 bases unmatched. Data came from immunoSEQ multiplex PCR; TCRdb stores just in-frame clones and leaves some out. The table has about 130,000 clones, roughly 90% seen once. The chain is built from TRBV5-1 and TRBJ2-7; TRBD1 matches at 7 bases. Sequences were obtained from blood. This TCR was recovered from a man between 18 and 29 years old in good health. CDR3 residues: CASSLGPGQPSEQYF. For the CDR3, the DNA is TGCGCCAGCAGCTTGGGCCCGGGACAGCCTTCCGAGCAGTACTTC.